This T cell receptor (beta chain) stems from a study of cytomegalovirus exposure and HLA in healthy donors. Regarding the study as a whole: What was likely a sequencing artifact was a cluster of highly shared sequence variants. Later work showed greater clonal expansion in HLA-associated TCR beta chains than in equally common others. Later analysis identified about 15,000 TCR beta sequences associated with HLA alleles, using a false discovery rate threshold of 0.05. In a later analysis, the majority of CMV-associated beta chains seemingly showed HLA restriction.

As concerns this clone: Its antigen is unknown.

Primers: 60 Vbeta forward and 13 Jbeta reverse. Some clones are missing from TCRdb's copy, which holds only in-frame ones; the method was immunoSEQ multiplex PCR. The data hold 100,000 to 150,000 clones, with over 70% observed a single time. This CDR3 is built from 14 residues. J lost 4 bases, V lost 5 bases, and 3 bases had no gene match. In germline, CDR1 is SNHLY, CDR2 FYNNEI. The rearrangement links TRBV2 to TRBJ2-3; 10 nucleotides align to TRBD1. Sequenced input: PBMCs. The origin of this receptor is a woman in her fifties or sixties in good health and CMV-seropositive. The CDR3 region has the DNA TGTGCCAGCAGTCGGACAGGGGGAGCAGATACGCAGTATTTT. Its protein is CASSRTGGADTQYF.